The clone carrying this T cell receptor beta chain was seen once. This sample was taken from a study of blood T cell repertoires in COVID-19. For the study at large: Acute-phase and convalescent COVID-19 samples originated in the United States, Italy and Spain. In each case, the material was cDNA or gDNA derived from T cells, B-cell-depleted T cells, or PBMCs.

Germline assignment: CDR1 SGHDN and CDR2 FVKESK. Trimming left V 4 bases short and J 2 bases short, with 15 bases between. CDR3 size: 15 residues. As processed by the authors: Estimates of nucleated cell counts were drawn from the amplification of reference gene primers. The repertoire was sequenced with immunoSEQ multiplex PCR; TCRdb's copy has only in-frame clones and lacks some. V, J and clone size derive from that table, while D and trimming were established from the DNA sequence. The repertoire consists of over 45,000 clones, with 75% to 85% occurring once and the leading ten covering 7.2%. V and J are TRBV14 and TRBJ2-7; maybe TRBD1 (9 bases). The receptor's source is a man in his sixties with acute or convalescent COVID-19. Sequencing used peripheral blood. CDR3 sequence (DNA): TGTGCCAGCAGCCTAGCGGGACAGGGTCCCTACGAGCAGTACTTC. It yields the protein CASSLAGQGPYEQYF.